Below, 31 T cell receptor beta chains from the same sample are listed, as sequenced in a study of neurological immune-mediated disorders. Each CDR3 protein is one row after TCRdb ran MiXCR on the 5' RACE reads. The data show roughly 42,000 distinct CDR3 sequences, 13% seen once. Time point here: longitudinal time-point 3. Sequenced: PBMCs. The receptors shown here come from a man in his thirties or forties in good health.

This clonotype was counted many times. This sequence joins TRBV20-1 and TRBJ1-6, with D possibly matching TRBD1 (5 bases). From germline, CDR1 is DFQATT and CDR2 SNEGSKA (reference sequence). CDR3 size: 17 residues. Trimming left V 0 bases short and J 6 bases short, with 18 bases between. The CDR3 DNA reads as TGCAGTGCTAGAGATCAGACAATTCCAAGGGGTAATTCACCCCTCCACTTT. It specifies CSARDQTIPRGNSPLHF.

This clonotype was seen at least ten times. The J gene is TRBJ2-1, the V gene TRBV5-1; D may be TRBD2 (5 bases). Trimming removed 5 bases at V and 7 bases at J, with 16 bases between. The CDR3 consists of 14 residues. Germline V gene lookup returns CDR1 SGHRS and CDR2 YFSETQ. The CDR3 sequence is CASRVELGRNEQFF. For the CDR3, the DNA is TGCGCCAGCAGGGTTGAACTAGGCCGGAATGAGCAGTTCTTC.

This clonotype has at least ten counts. The chain employs TRBV20-1 and TRBJ2-3, with unresolved D. Germline-derived CDR1 and CDR2 are DFQATT and SNEGSKA (reference sequence). This CDR3 is built from 13 residues. Trimming stripped 3 bases from V and 1 base from J, with 8 bases between. CDR3 sequence reads: CSASGVGTDTQYF. CDR3 DNA: TGCAGTGCTAGCGGAGTGGGCACAGATACGCAGTATTTT.

This clonotype occurred many times. This sequence joins TRBV5-1 and TRBJ2-6; TRBD2 aligns across 10 bases. The germline V gene encodes CDR1 SGHRS and CDR2 YFSETQ. There are 18 residues in the CDR3. With V trimmed by 0 bases and J by 2 bases, 5 bases remained unmatched. CDR3 residues: CASSLVLAGVAGANVLTF. CDR3 bases: TGCGCCAGCAGCTTGGTCCTAGCGGGAGTCGCTGGGGCCAACGTCCTGACTTTC.

This clonotype was seen ten or more times. The DNA for the CDR3 is TGTGCCAGCAGATCACCCCACTCGGGACCCAAACGGGACGAGCAGTACTTC. Its protein is CASRSPHSGPKRDEQYF. J is TRBJ2-7 and V is TRBV7-2; either TRBD1 or TRBD2 may fit D (5 bases each). Trimming cost V 6 bases and J 5 bases, with 26 bases left between them. Looked up from germline, CDR1 is SGHTA and CDR2 is FQGNSA. CDR3 length equals 17 residues.

This clonotype was recorded at least ten times. The chain is built from TRBV28 and TRBJ2-3, with 10 bases matching TRBD2. This CDR3 spans 16 amino acids. The J segment lost 5 bases and the V segment lost 6 bases, leaving 11 bases of the junction unmatched. Germline V gene data show CDR1 as MDHEN and CDR2 as SYDVKM. CDR3 DNA sequence: TGTGCCAGCAGGCCCTACTTAGCGGGAGGTGTAGATACGCAGTATTTT. Encoded protein: CASRPYLAGGVDTQYF.

This chain joins TRBV27 and TRBJ2-7; the D is unclear. V lost 5 bases and J 2 bases, leaving 7 bases between the germline ends. The CDR3 spans 12 residues. Germline V CDR1 and CDR2: MNHEY, SMNVEV (reference sequence). CDR3 sequence: CASSPTPYEQYF. CDR3 DNA sequence: TGTGCCAGCAGTCCGACCCCCTACGAGCAGTACTTC.

Many counts were recorded for this clonotype. The V call is TRBV7-7, the J call TRBJ1-5; D gene unclear. Germline-derived CDR1 and CDR2 are SSHAT and FNYEAQ (reference sequence). V lost 5 bases and J lost 2, with 25 bases in between. The CDR3 totals 19 residues. CDR3 in DNA: TGTGCCAGCAGCCCGGACCTGGAGAGGGATGGTAATTGCAATCAGCCCCAGCATTTT. Amino acid sequence: CASSPDLERDGNCNQPQHF.

At least ten counts were recorded for this clonotype. The V and J genes are TRBV29-1 and TRBJ2-5, with TRBD2 matching 10 bases. This CDR3 is 14 amino acids long. V lost 4 bases, J lost 5 bases, and 7 bases stayed unmatched. The germline V gene encodes CDR1 SQVTM and CDR2 ANQGSEA. The CDR3 here is CSVVPSGRLETQYF. CDR3 coding DNA: TGCAGCGTTGTCCCTAGCGGGAGACTCGAGACCCAGTACTTC.

Ten or more counts support this clonotype. This chain uses TRBV12-3 or TRBV12-4 with TRBJ2-7; TRBD1 matches 8 bases. Trimming cost V 5 bases and J 3 bases; bases outside gene matches: 9. The CDR3 runs to 15 residues. The CDR3 reads CASSPDRGLFYEQYF. Written as DNA, the CDR3 is TGTGCCAGCAGTCCTGACAGGGGCCTATTCTACGAGCAGTACTTC.

This clonotype was recorded at least ten times. Here the CDR3 reads CASGPDRETYNEQFF. CDR3 nucleotides: TGCGCCAGCGGCCCTGACAGGGAAACCTACAATGAGCAGTTCTTC. This chain joins TRBV5-1 and TRBJ2-1, with 7 bases that match TRBD1. Trimming at V came to 7 bases and at J to 2 bases, leaving 9 bases not matched to a gene. The CDR3 runs to 15 residues. CDR1 is SGHRS, CDR2 YFSETQ, per germline.

This clonotype has ten or more counts. The chain combines TRBV5-1 with TRBJ1-4; 8 nucleotides line up with TRBD1. The CDR3 is 15 residues long. After removal of 4 bases from V and 4 bases from J, the junction contained 6 bases not matched to a gene. Germline assignment: CDR1 SGHRS and CDR2 YFSETQ. CDR3 nucleotide sequence: TGCGCCAGCAGCGAGCGGACAGGGAGTAATGAAAAACTGTTTTTT. As protein: CASSERTGSNEKLFF.

In this sample, this clonotype turned up many times. The J gene is TRBJ1-5, the V gene TRBV5-1, with 7 bases fitting TRBD1. The CDR3 consists of 13 residues. Germline CDR1 SGHRS, CDR2 YFSETQ. The V and J ends lost 7 bases and 5 bases, in that order; junction bases with no gene match: 6. CDR3 protein: CASPRDSDQPQHF. As DNA, the CDR3 is TGCGCCAGCCCCCGGGACAGCGATCAGCCCCAGCATTTT.

This clonotype was recorded many times. The rearrangement uses TRBV7-6 and TRBJ2-1; 10 bases align to TRBD2. Germline loops: CDR1 SGHVS, CDR2 FNYEAQ. Trimming cost V 2 bases and J 5 bases; bases outside gene matches: 6. The CDR3 has 16 residues. The CDR3: CASSLTSLAGDNEQFF. The CDR3 DNA reads TGTGCCAGCAGCTTAACCTCCCTAGCGGGAGACAATGAGCAGTTCTTC. The full variable domain, its missing parts supplied by reference TRBV7-6 and TRBJ2-1, is GAGVSQSPRYKVTKRGQDVALRCDPISGHVSLYWYRQALGQGPEFLTYFNYEAQQDKSGLPNDRFSAERPEGSISTLTIQRTEQRDSAMYRCASSLTSLAGDNEQFFGPGTRLTVL.

This clonotype has at least ten counts. CDR3 in DNA: TGTGCCAGCAGCCCTCCCCTAAGTACTGGGGCCAACGTCCTGACTTTC. Protein sequence: CASSPPLSTGANVLTF. The chain combines TRBV7-8 with TRBJ2-6; no definite D call. Looked up from germline, CDR1 is SGHVS and CDR2 is FQNEAQ. V shed 5 bases and J shed 2 bases, with 13 bases lying between them. The CDR3 consists of 16 residues. The full variable domain, completed using reference TRBV7-8 and TRBJ2-6, is GAGVSQSPRYKVAKRGQDVALRCDPISGHVSLFWYQQALGQGPEFLTYFQNEAQLDKSGLPSDRFFAERPEGSVSTLKIQRTQQEDSAVYLCASSPPLSTGANVLTFGAGSRLTVL.

The table lists this clonotype with many counts. The chain links TRBV14 to TRBJ2-1, with D possibly being TRBD2 (6 bases). This CDR3 is 16 amino acids long. Trimming left V 4 bases short and J 4 bases short, with 17 bases between. Per germline, CDR1 SGHDN and CDR2 FVKESK. The CDR3 coding sequence is TGTGCCAGCAGCCGGGACCGGGGACTCAAATACAATGAGCAGTTCTTC. It specifies CASSRDRGLKYNEQFF.

The table lists this clonotype with many counts. The rearrangement joins TRBV20-1 to TRBJ1-2; 10 nucleotides align to TRBD1. Germline trimming cut 6 bases from V and 11 bases from J; bases unmatched to any gene: 18. Germline CDR1 is DFQATT and CDR2 is SNEGSKA (reference sequence). The CDR3 length is 15 residues. This CDR3 is CSAPPSGTGDSGYTF. The CDR3 region has the DNA TGCAGTGCCCCCCCTTCCGGGACAGGGGATTCAGGGTACACCTTC.

This clonotype was counted at least ten times. The chain has TRBV15 and TRBJ2-2; D might be TRBD1 or TRBD2, each matching 7 bases. Germline CDR1 LNHNV, CDR2 YYDKDF (reference sequence). This CDR3 is 19 amino acids long. V lost 1 base and J lost 6, with 24 bases in between. This chain's CDR3 is CATSRGIGGGSRVAGELFF. CDR3 bases: TGTGCCACCAGCAGAGGGATAGGGGGCGGGAGCCGAGTTGCCGGGGAGCTGTTTTTT.

This clonotype was seen repeatedly, ten times or more. This chain links TRBV21-1 with TRBJ2-5. TRBV21-1 is deemed a pseudogene. The CDR3 has 18 amino acids. The CDR3 bases are TGTGCCAGCAGCAAAGTATATGAGAGCTTGGGTAACGGGGAGACCCAGTACTTC. It codes for CASSKVYESLGNGETQYF.

On this clonotype itself: At one boundary the junction diverges from the germline segment, which might be a read error. V is TRBV28 and J is TRBJ2-5, with 10 bases fitting TRBD2. The CDR3 extends over 15 amino acids. Germline V gene data show CDR1 as MDHEN and CDR2 as SYDVKM. Here the CDR3 DNA reads TGTGCCAGTAGTTCGAGCGGGAGGGCCGAAGAGACCAAGTACTTC. It translates to CASSSSGRAEETKYF.

This clonotype was seen ten or more times. The rearrangement uses TRBV5-1 and TRBJ2-7; no firm D call. Germline CDR1 is SGHRS and CDR2 is YFSETQ. Trimming shortened V by 2 bases and J by 2 bases, and 14 bases separated the two germline ends. The length of the CDR3 is 15 residues. Here the CDR3 DNA reads TGCGCCAGCAGCTTAGGCTTCCCGATGCCCTACGAGCAGTACTTC. Its translation: CASSLGFPMPYEQYF. Full variable domain (outside the CDR3, taken from reference TRBV5-1 and TRBJ2-7): KAGVTQTPRYLIKTRGQQVTLSCSPISGHRSVSWYQQTPGQGLQFLFEYFSETQRNKGNFPGRFSGRQFSNSRSEMNVSTLELGDSALYLCASSLGFPMPYEQYFGPGTRLTVT.

The chain has TRBV4-3 and TRBJ2-1; TRBD2 agrees at 16 bases. After removal of 4 bases from V and 9 bases from J, the junction contained 3 bases not matched to a gene. The germline V gene has CDR1 LGHNA and CDR2 YSLEER. The CDR3 sequence is 15 residues long. The CDR3 DNA reads TGCGCCAGCAGCCTGGGACTAGCGGGAGGGCGTGAGCAGTTCTTC. Translation: CASSLGLAGGREQFF.

This clonotype was observed many times. The chain couples TRBV6-6 to TRBJ2-2, with TRBD1 matching 9 bases. The CDR3 runs to 18 residues. The germline CDR1 and CDR2 sequences are MNHNY and SVGAGI (reference sequence). V dropped 2 bases and J dropped 3; count of bases not matched to a gene: 10. CDR3 loop: CASSYHSGDRDHTGELFF. CDR3 DNA sequence: TGTGCCAGCAGTTACCACAGCGGGGACAGGGATCACACCGGGGAGCTGTTTTTT.

At least ten counts were recorded for this clonotype. The chain employs TRBV7-3 and TRBJ2-3, with D maybe TRBD1 (6 bases). The length of the CDR3 is 16 residues. Trimming left V 1 base short and J 2 bases short, with 13 bases between. Germline V CDR1 and CDR2: SGHTA, FQGTGA. CDR3 sequence: CASSLRGHFLTDTQYF. CDR3 DNA: TGTGCCAGCAGCTTAAGGGGACACTTCCTCACAGATACGCAGTATTTT.

This clonotype showed up many times. V and J are TRBV7-2 and TRBJ2-1, with 14 bases matching TRBD2. Trimming took 4 bases from V and 3 from J; bases not matched to a gene: 5. Germline CDR1 SGHTA, CDR2 FQGNSA. The CDR3 extends over 17 amino acids. The CDR3 DNA reads TGTGCCAGCAGCTCGACTAGCGGGAGGGCCAACTACAATGAGCAGTTCTTC. Translated: CASSSTSGRANYNEQFF.

This clonotype is labeled medium-sized (0.01 to 0.1%). The chain combines TRBV9 with TRBJ1-4, with D unclear. CDR3 length equals 14 residues. CDR1 and CDR2 from the germline V gene are SGDLS and YYNGEE. The V end was cut by 6 bases, the J end by 3 bases, with 12 bases between. The CDR3 loop is CASNRESANEKLFF. CDR3 coding DNA: TGTGCCAGCAACCGGGAGTCCGCTAATGAAAAACTGTTTTTT.

The chain has TRBV29-1 and TRBJ2-7; D possibly matches TRBD1 or TRBD2 (6 bases each). V lost 1 base to trimming and J lost 2 bases, with 9 bases between them. Germline-derived CDR1 and CDR2 are SQVTM and ANQGSEA. CDR3 size: 13 residues. Here the CDR3 DNA reads TGCAGCGTTGAAGTAGGGGGGACCTACGAGCAGTACTTC. Translating gives CSVEVGGTYEQYF.

The CDR3 DNA is TGCGCCAGCAGCCAAGGCCAGGGAGTACGTGGCTATGGCTACACCTTC. Its protein product is CASSQGQGVRGYGYTF. The V and J genes are TRBV4-1 and TRBJ1-2; TRBD1 is a possible D gene (5 bases). CDR1 is MGHRA and CDR2 is YSYEKL in the germline V gene. Trimming pared 1 base from V and 4 bases from J, leaving 16 bases between. The CDR3 is 16 amino acids.

This clonotype was observed at least ten times. The chain recombines TRBV7-2 with TRBJ1-2, with D unresolved. The germline V gene has CDR1 SGHTA and CDR2 FQGNSA. The V gene lost 1 base and the J gene lost 3 bases, with 21 bases spanning the gap. The length of the CDR3 is 18 residues. The CDR3 nucleotides read TGTGCCAGCAGCTTAGATTACGCAAATCCCGGGCAGGACTATGGCTACACCTTC. It is translated as CASSLDYANPGQDYGYTF.

The V and J genes are TRBV14 and TRBJ2-3; 8 positions match TRBD1. J was trimmed by 5 bases and V by 5 bases; bases with no gene match: 12. Germline CDR1 is SGHDN and CDR2 is FVKESK. The CDR3 extends over 16 amino acids. The CDR3 reads CASSDRDRISLDTQYF. The CDR3 DNA follows: TGTGCCAGCAGCGACCGGGACAGGATATCCTTAGATACGCAGTATTTT.

This clonotype was counted at least ten times. The chain is built from TRBV7-6 and TRBJ2-5; D might be TRBD2 (6 bases). CDR1 and CDR2 (germline): SGHVS, FNYEAQ. V was cut by 5 bases and J by 5 bases, with 15 bases left in between. The length of the CDR3 is 14 residues. The CDR3 sequence: CASSPYGRGETQYF. The CDR3 DNA is TGTGCCAGCAGCCCCTATGGTCGGGGGGAGACCCAGTACTTC.